These T cell receptor beta chains were read from a single sample in a study of naive and memory T cell subsets. MiXCR, run by TCRdb on the UMI-ligation and nested PCR reads, gives a single entry per CDR3 protein. This sample carries roughly 97,000 distinct CDR3 sequences, more than 14% of them seen once, and the ten largest clones take around 2.7%. What was sequenced was naive CD8+ T cells from blood. The receptors here all came from a human donor in good health. Each CDR3 is given with its conserved first and last residue. D genes are given only for firm matches. The size field is filled for only some rows; it gives once, few, many or a size class.

j_call	v_call	d_call	clone_size	cdr3_aa	cdr3_nt
TRBJ2-1	TRBV29-1	TRBD2	few	CSVGGGLGSYNEQFF	TGCAGCGTTGGCGGGGGATTAGGCTCCTACAATGAGCAGTTCTTC
TRBJ2-1	TRBV4-3	NA	many	CASSQDPTSSYNEQFF	TGCGCCAGCAGCCAAGACCCGACTAGCTCCTACAATGAGCAGTTCTTC
TRBJ1-1	TRBV7-9	TRBD1	many	CASSLSAGGRPEAFF	TGTGCCAGCAGCTTAAGTGCAGGGGGGCGGCCTGAAGCTTTCTTT
TRBJ2-5	TRBV5-4	NA	many	CASSSGSARLSGETQYF	TGTGCCAGCAGCTCAGGGTCGGCGCGTCTCTCAGGGGAGACCCAGTACTTC
TRBJ1-2	TRBV14	NA	few	CASSQIKGYGYTF	TGTGCCAGCAGCCAAATAAAGGGCTATGGCTACACCTTC
TRBJ1-1	TRBV12-3/TRBV12-4	NA	NA	CASSSPGNTEAFF	TGTGCCAGCAGTTCCCCCGGGAACACTGAAGCTTTCTTT
TRBJ2-7	TRBV19	NA	NA	CATGTDPYEQYF	TGTGCCACGGGGACGGACCCCTACGAGCAGTACTTC
TRBJ1-2	TRBV29-1	NA	few	CSAEGDGYTF	TGCAGCGCTGAGGGGGACGGCTACACCTTC
TRBJ2-3	TRBV13	NA	NA	CASSARALDPQYF	TGTGCCAGCAGCGCACGGGCCCTTGATCCGCAGTATTTT
TRBJ2-2	TRBV27	NA	NA	CASSPFRGGELFF	TGTGCCAGCAGTCCCTTCCGGGGCGGGGAGCTGTTTTTT
TRBJ1-4	TRBV30	NA	many	CAWAGVGGGGEKLFF	TGTGCCTGGGCAGGAGTCGGGGGAGGCGGTGAAAAACTGTTTTTT
TRBJ2-7	TRBV7-2	NA	NA	CASSLSGSPHEQYF	TGTGCCAGCAGCTTATCCGGGAGCCCCCACGAGCAGTACTTC
TRBJ2-4	TRBV5-1	NA	NA	CASSPPMGSNIQYF	TGCGCCAGCAGCCCGCCTATGGGTTCGAACATTCAGTACTTC
TRBJ2-5	TRBV25-1	TRBD2	few	CASSEPSEGGETQYF	TGTGCCAGCAGTGAGCCTAGCGAGGGAGGGGAGACCCAGTACTTC
TRBJ2-5	TRBV10-3	NA	NA	CAISDVVGHAGETQYF	TGTGCCATCAGTGACGTGGTAGGACACGCAGGAGAGACCCAGTACTTC
TRBJ1-4	TRBV12-3/TRBV12-4	NA	many	CASSGMGSLSF	TGTGCCAGCAGCGGAATGGGGAGTTTGAGTTTT
TRBJ2-3	TRBV27	TRBD2	NA	CASAGGASTDTQYF	TGTGCTAGTGCCGGGGGGGCCTCCACAGATACGCAGTATTTT
TRBJ2-5	TRBV24-1	NA	NA	CATSDLGRDKETQYF	TGTGCCACCAGTGATTTGGGCAGGGACAAAGAGACCCAGTACTTC
TRBJ2-7	TRBV20-1	TRBD2	NA	CSATGGNNYEQYF	TGCAGTGCTACGGGGGGGAATAACTACGAGCAGTACTTC
TRBJ2-3	TRBV7-9	NA	few	CASSPFGDRVSTDTQYF	TGTGCCAGCAGCCCTTTTGGGGATCGGGTCAGCACAGATACGCAGTATTTT
TRBJ1-2	TRBV15	NA	few	CATSGKVGQIYGYTF	TGTGCCACCAGCGGTAAGGTGGGGCAGATTTATGGCTACACCTTC
TRBJ2-7	TRBV4-3	TRBD1	few	CASSQGRDRAYEQYF	TGCGCCAGCAGCCAAGGGCGGGACAGGGCCTACGAGCAGTACTTC
TRBJ1-1	TRBV27	NA	many	CASRGMNTEAFF	TGTGCCAGCAGGGGTATGAACACTGAAGCTTTCTTT
TRBJ2-5	TRBV12-5	NA	few	CATEFCGRLLAQYF	TGTGCTACTGAATTTTGCGGTCGCCTACTGGCCCAGTACTTC
TRBJ2-4	TRBV10-3	NA	NA	CAVHLRRFLAKNIQYF	TGTGCCGTCCATTTGAGGAGATTTCTAGCCAAAAACATTCAGTACTTC
TRBJ1-2	TRBV13	NA	many	CASSLGPGKDGYTF	TGTGCCAGCAGCTTAGGCCCTGGGAAGGATGGCTACACCTTC
TRBJ1-1	TRBV7-9	NA	few	CASREELPTEAFF	TGTGCCAGCAGGGAGGAGCTACCAACTGAAGCTTTCTTT
TRBJ2-5	TRBV10-3	NA	few	CAISDGTIQETQYF	TGTGCCATCAGTGATGGAACAATCCAAGAGACCCAGTACTTC
TRBJ2-3	TRBV30	NA	many	CAWSSGAIADTQYF	TGTGCCTGGAGCTCCGGGGCGATAGCAGATACGCAGTATTTT
TRBJ1-5	TRBV20-1	TRBD1	NA	CKGQAYYQPQHF	TGCAAAGGACAGGCGTATTATCAGCCCCAGCATTTT
TRBJ1-6	TRBV7-9	TRBD1	NA	CASSGQGSPLHF	TGTGCCAGCAGTGGACAGGGATCACCCCTCCACTTT
TRBJ1-2	TRBV21-1	NA	many	CASSKGSQGKNYGYTF	TGTGCCAGCAGCAAAGGTAGCCAGGGGAAAAACTATGGCTACACCTTC
TRBJ1-1	TRBV6-5	TRBD1	many	CASSKTWTGLNTEAFF	TGTGCCAGCAGTAAAACATGGACAGGGTTGAACACTGAAGCTTTCTTT
TRBJ2-1	TRBV3-1	NA	NA	CASSQGWEQFF	TGTGCCAGCAGCCAAGGCTGGGAGCAGTTCTTC
TRBJ2-3	TRBV2	NA	many	CASSHLRDTYTDTQYF	TGTGCCAGCAGTCACCTCCGGGACACCTACACAGATACGCAGTATTTT
TRBJ1-4	TRBV11-2	TRBD1	NA	CASRETQGAEKLFF	TGTGCCAGCAGAGAAACACAGGGGGCTGAAAAACTGTTTTTT
TRBJ2-1	TRBV5-1	TRBD1	few	CASSQTTGKYNEQFF	TGCGCCAGCAGCCAGACGACAGGGAAATACAATGAGCAGTTCTTC
TRBJ2-7	TRBV27	TRBD2	many	CASRLAGPYEQYF	TGTGCCAGCAGACTAGCGGGGCCCTACGAGCAGTACTTC
TRBJ2-7	TRBV6-2/TRBV6-3	NA	NA	CASSWEPPYEQYF	TGTGCCAGCAGCTGGGAGCCACCCTACGAGCAGTACTTC
TRBJ2-3	TRBV9	NA	many	CASSVASDTQYF	TGTGCCAGCAGCGTAGCCTCAGATACGCAGTATTTT
TRBJ2-7	TRBV13	NA	many	CASSSQWDEQYF	TGTGCCAGCAGCTCTCAGTGGGACGAGCAGTACTTC
TRBJ2-1	TRBV15	NA	NA	CATNPSLGGRHNEQFF	TGTGCCACCAACCCATCCCTCGGGGGCCGACACAATGAGCAGTTCTTC
TRBJ1-1	TRBV20-1	TRBD1	NA	CSASGLRTGTAEAFF	TGCAGTGCTAGCGGTCTCCGGACAGGGACAGCTGAAGCTTTCTTT
TRBJ2-7	TRBV5-6	NA	NA	CASSLARPYYEQYF	TGTGCCAGCAGCTTAGCTCGGCCGTACTACGAGCAGTACTTC
TRBJ1-4	TRBV7-9	TRBD1	NA	CASSSTGGDEKLFF	TGTGCCAGCAGTTCGACAGGGGGCGATGAAAAACTGTTTTTT
TRBJ1-5	TRBV7-6	NA	NA	CASSPKPETSNQPQHF	TGTGCCAGCAGCCCCAAACCGGAGACGAGCAATCAGCCCCAGCATTTT
TRBJ2-2	TRBV2	NA	NA	CASSPDRSNTGELFF	TGTGCCAGCAGCCCGGACAGATCGAACACCGGGGAGCTGTTTTTT
TRBJ1-2	TRBV6-1	NA	few	CASRAGTLNTF	TGTGCCAGCAGAGCCGGGACGCTTAACACCTTC
TRBJ2-1	TRBV20-1	TRBD2	NA	CSARDRELAGIYNEQFF	TGCAGTGCTAGAGACAGGGAGCTAGCGGGGATCTACAATGAGCAGTTCTTC
TRBJ2-1	TRBV10-3	TRBD1	few	CATNPTGSTNEQFF	TGTGCCACCAACCCGACAGGGTCTACCAATGAGCAGTTCTTC
TRBJ1-1	TRBV10-3	NA	NA	CATGQTNTEAFF	TGTGCCACAGGACAGACGAACACTGAAGCTTTCTTT
TRBJ2-4	TRBV12-3/TRBV12-4	NA	many	CASSYTILAKNIQYF	TGTGCCAGCAGTTACACCATACTAGCCAAAAACATTCAGTACTTC
TRBJ2-7	TRBV4-3	NA	NA	CASSQVQTPPYEQYF	TGCGCCAGCAGCCAAGTACAGACCCCACCCTACGAGCAGTACTTC
TRBJ1-2	TRBV12-3/TRBV12-4	TRBD1	few	CASSPGQGYMDGYTF	TGTGCCAGCAGTCCGGGACAGGGGTATATGGATGGCTACACCTTC
TRBJ2-5	TRBV7-3	TRBD1	NA	CASSSTGTAQETQYF	TGTGCCAGCAGCTCGACCGGGACAGCACAAGAGACCCAGTACTTC
TRBJ1-4	TRBV7-9	NA	NA	CASSLYKEAEKLFF	TGTGCCAGCAGCTTATACAAGGAGGCTGAAAAACTGTTTTTT
TRBJ2-7	TRBV4-2	NA	NA	CASSQGAGTYEQYF	TGTGCCAGCAGCCAAGGGGCAGGGACCTACGAGCAGTACTTC
TRBJ2-1	TRBV12-3/TRBV12-4	TRBD1	few	CASSLTGGYDEQFF	TGTGCCAGCAGTTTAACAGGGGGGTACGATGAGCAGTTCTTC
TRBJ2-7	TRBV30	NA	NA	CAWMGEAESTTLWF	TGTGCCTGGATGGGTGAGGCAGAGTCTACGACTTTGTGGTTC